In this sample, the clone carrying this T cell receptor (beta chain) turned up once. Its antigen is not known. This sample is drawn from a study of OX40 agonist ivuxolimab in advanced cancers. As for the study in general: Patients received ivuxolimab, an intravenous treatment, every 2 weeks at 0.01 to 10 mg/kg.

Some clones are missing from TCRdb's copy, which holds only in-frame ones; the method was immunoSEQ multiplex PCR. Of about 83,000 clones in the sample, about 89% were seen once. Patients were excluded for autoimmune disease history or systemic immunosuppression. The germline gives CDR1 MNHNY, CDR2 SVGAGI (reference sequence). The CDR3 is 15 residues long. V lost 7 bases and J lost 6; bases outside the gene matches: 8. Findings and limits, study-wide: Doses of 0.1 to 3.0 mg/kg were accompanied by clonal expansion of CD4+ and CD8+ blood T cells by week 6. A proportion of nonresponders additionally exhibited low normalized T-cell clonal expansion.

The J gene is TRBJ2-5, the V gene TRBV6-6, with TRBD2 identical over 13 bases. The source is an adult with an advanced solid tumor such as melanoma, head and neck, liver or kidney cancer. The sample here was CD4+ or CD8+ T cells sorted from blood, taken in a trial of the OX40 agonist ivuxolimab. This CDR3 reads CASNLLAGGPQTQYF. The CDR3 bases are TGTGCCAGCAACCTACTAGCGGGAGGGCCCCAGACCCAGTACTTC.